The 17 T cell receptor beta chains in this list originate from one sample, sequenced in a study of T cells in Graves' hyperthyroidism and ophthalmopathy (dated by TCRdb to the late 2010s). Library construction relied on multiplex PCR. Sequencing was performed on an Illumina HiSeq 2000. The TCR beta CDR3 regions were amplified from RNA transcripts. The TCR CDR3 was subjected to a first round of RT-PCR using the HTBI primer set and the Qiagen OneStep RT-PCR kit. TCRdb trimmed public reads at Q25 via fastp, called clones via MiXCR and kept in-frame beta chains. Each entry is one CDR3 protein sequence, shown with its most common DNA and genes. For this sample the table gives approximately 560,000 distinct CDR3 sequences, of which around 46% were detected only once. The top ten clones comprise 6.5% to 9% of the sample. Source material: peripheral blood or thyroid tissue (not recorded which). The receptor source for this set is a woman between 18 and 29 years old with Graves' hyperthyroidism. Donor details come from another sample of the same person, matched by shared clones.

This clonotype appeared many times. The V call is TRBV29-1, the J call TRBJ2-7; D may correspond to TRBD1 or TRBD2 (5 bases each). Trimming took 5 bases from V and 7 from J, leaving 21 bases between them. The CDR3 has 14 amino acids. Germline V gene lookup returns CDR1 SQVTM and CDR2 ANQGSEA. As DNA, the CDR3 is TGCAGCGTTCGGGGTGGAATGGCAGGGCAGGAGCAGTACTTC. Its protein product is CSVRGGMAGQEQYF.

As regards this clonotype: Since a much larger clone is just one base distant, this may be a read error. V usage is TRBV7-2 and J usage is TRBJ1-1; TRBD1 agrees at 7 bases. Germline CDR1 SGHTA, CDR2 FQGNSA. The CDR3 sequence is 13 residues long. J gave up 10 bases and V 5 bases, and 10 bases lay outside the gene matches. The CDR3 DNA reads TGTGCCAGCAGCCTTACAGGACAGGCTCCAGCTTTCTTT. This sequence encodes CASSLTGQAPAFF. The entire variable domain, with the rest obtained from reference TRBV7-2 and TRBJ1-1, is as follows: GAGVSQSPSNKVTEKGKDVELRCDPISGHTALYWYRQSLGQGLEFLIYFQGNSAPDKSGLPSDRFSAERTGGSVSTLTIQRTQQEDSAVYLCASSLTGQAPAFFGQGTRLTVV.

The chain recombines TRBV9 with TRBJ2-7; the match to TRBD1 covers 8 bases. The CDR3 spans 16 residues. Germline CDR1 SGDLS, CDR2 YYNGEE. V lost 6 bases, J lost 2 bases, and 13 bases stayed unmatched. The CDR3 here is CASNGQGPKAAYEQYF. CDR3 nucleotide sequence: TGTGCCAGCAACGGACAGGGACCGAAGGCGGCCTACGAGCAGTACTTC.

The rearrangement joins TRBV5-1 to TRBJ2-7; 8 bases map to TRBD2. Unmatched junction bases numbered 5, after V lost 1 base and J lost 2 bases. The CDR3 spans 15 residues. Germline V gene sequence: CDR1 SGHRS, CDR2 YFSETQ. The CDR3 loop is CASSLNGGGTYEQYF. CDR3 bases: TGCGCCAGCAGCTTGAACGGGGGGGGCACCTACGAGCAGTACTTC.

This rearrangement joins TRBV10-3 to TRBJ2-6; tentative D call: TRBD2 (6 bases). In germline, CDR1 is ENHRY, CDR2 SYGVKD. V was shortened by 3 bases and J by 2 bases, with 8 bases between the two germline ends. The CDR3 spans 15 residues. For the CDR3, the DNA is TGTGCCATCAGTGACGGGGAGGCTGGGGCCAACGTCCTGACTTTC. Its translation is CAISDGEAGANVLTF.

As concerns this clonotype: A much larger clone lies a single base off, so this may be a read error. J is TRBJ2-7 and V is TRBV2; a possible D gene is TRBD2 (6 bases). Germline V gene data show CDR1 as SNHLY and CDR2 as FYNNEI. The germline V and J ends were trimmed by 6 bases and 2 bases, with 11 bases remaining between them. The CDR3 is made up of 13 amino acids. The chain's CDR3 is CASSNGLPYEQYF. As DNA, the CDR3 is TGTGCCAGCAGCAACGGACTACCCTACGAGCAGTACTTC.

The gene calls are TRBV7-9 and TRBJ1-1; D is uncertain. Germline V gene lookup returns CDR1 SEHNR and CDR2 FQNEAQ (reference sequence). V lost 2 bases and J lost 3, with 10 bases in between. This CDR3 is 14 amino acids long. CDR3 nucleotide sequence: TGTGCCAGCAGCTTAACCCGGGCAGACACTGAAGCTTTCTTT. Its translation: CASSLTRADTEAFF.

This clonotype was observed many times. CDR3 in DNA: TGTGCCAGCAGCGGGACAGGGGCGGGTGGAAACACCATATATTTT. Residues: CASSGTGAGGNTIYF. The genes are TRBV2 and TRBJ1-3; 10 bases agree with TRBD1. Germline CDR1 and CDR2: SNHLY and FYNNEI. CDR3 length equals 15 residues. The junction had 5 bases not matched to a gene; V was cut back by 6 bases and J by 3 bases. Drawing the rest from reference TRBV2 and TRBJ1-3, the complete variable domain is EPEVTQTPSHQVTQMGQEVILRCVPISNHLYFYWYRQILGQKVEFLVSFYNNEISEKSEIFDDQFSVERPDGSNFTLKIRSTKLEDSAMYFCASSGTGAGGNTIYFGEGSWLTVV.

CDR3 sequence: CASTQRPLTNEKLFF. The CDR3 nucleotides read TGCGCCAGCACCCAAAGGCCTTTAACTAATGAAAAACTGTTTTTT. The chain uses TRBV5-1 and TRBJ1-4; unclear D gene. Germline loops: CDR1 SGHRS, CDR2 YFSETQ. This CDR3 region has 15 residues. The V end was cut by 6 bases, the J end by 1 base, with 13 bases between.

The chain links TRBV24-1 to TRBJ1-5; D is uncertain. The CDR3 is 12 residues long. Trimming shortened V by 3 bases and J by 9 bases, and 8 bases separated the two germline ends. Germline V gene sequence: CDR1 KGHDR, CDR2 SFDVKD. CDR3 in amino acids: CATSDPTTPQHF. In DNA form, the CDR3 reads TGTGCCACCAGTGATCCAACGACGCCCCAGCATTTT.

J is TRBJ2-7 and V is TRBV5-1; 10 positions match TRBD2. The CDR3 runs to 16 residues. Germline-derived CDR1 and CDR2 are SGHRS and YFSETQ. V lost 1 base, J lost 0 bases, and 4 bases stayed unmatched. CDR3 DNA: TGCGCCAGCAGCTTGTACACTAGCGGGGCCTCCTACGAGCAGTACTTC. Translating gives CASSLYTSGASYEQYF.

At least ten counts were recorded for this clonotype. J is TRBJ1-3 and V is TRBV2, with D possibly TRBD1 on 5 matching bases. This CDR3 region has 15 residues. Germline CDR1 is SNHLY and CDR2 is FYNNEI. Trimming left V 10 bases short and J 1 base short, with 17 bases between. The CDR3 protein is CATKTAAGSGNTIYF. Here the CDR3 DNA reads TGTGCCACCAAGACAGCCGCCGGGTCTGGAAACACCATATATTTT. Based on the CDR3 plus reference TRBV2 and TRBJ1-3, the full variable domain is EPEVTQTPSHQVTQMGQEVILRCVPISNHLYFYWYRQILGQKVEFLVSFYNNEISEKSEIFDDQFSVERPDGSNFTLKIRSTKLEDSAMYFCATKTAAGSGNTIYFGEGSWLTVV.

This clonotype has just a few counts. The J gene is TRBJ1-3, the V gene TRBV12-3 or TRBV12-4, with a weak D call TRBD1 (6 bases). There are 14 residues in the CDR3. The CDR3 bases are TGTGCTAGTGGTTTCGACAGGCCATTAAACACCATATATTTT. Its translation is CASGFDRPLNTIYF.

This clonotype was seen a few times. The CDR3 loop reads CATTEELGTNEKLFF. DNA for the CDR3: TGTGCCACCACAGAAGAGCTCGGTACTAATGAAAAACTGTTTTTT. The genes are TRBV10-3 and TRBJ1-4; D remains unclear. Between the trimmed V and J ends, which lost 10 bases and 2 bases, there was a span of 17 bases. Germline lookup yields CDR1 ENHRY and CDR2 SYGVKD. CDR3 length equals 15 residues.

This clonotype has only a few counts. V and J are TRBV12-3 or TRBV12-4 and TRBJ1-1; D is uncertain. Trimming took 6 bases from V and 3 from J, leaving 11 bases between them. This CDR3 is built from 13 residues. The CDR3 coding sequence is TGTGCCAGCAGGAACGTCCCGGACACTGAAGCTTTCTTT. The encoded protein is CASRNVPDTEAFF.

This clonotype occurred many times. This rearrangement joins TRBV15 to TRBJ1-2, with 8 bases fitting TRBD1. Germline V gives CDR1 LNHNV, CDR2 YYDKDF (reference sequence). CDR3 length: 14 residues. The V gene end was trimmed by 5 bases and the J gene end by 8 bases; junction bases not matched to a gene: 10. The CDR3 here is CATSFPSGGAGYTF. Here the CDR3 DNA reads TGTGCCACCAGCTTCCCGTCAGGGGGCGCGGGCTACACCTTC.

J is TRBJ1-2 and V is TRBV7-2; D is unresolved. The V and J ends lost 6 bases and 8 bases respectively, with 13 bases between them. The CDR3 is made up of 12 amino acids. Germline CDR1 SGHTA, CDR2 FQGNSA. CDR3 sequence: CASSEVTGGYTF. In DNA form, the CDR3 reads TGTGCCAGCAGTGAGGTGACTGGCGGCTACACCTTC.